The clone carrying this T cell receptor (beta chain) was counted at least ten times. TCRdb fed the RT-PCR reads into MiXCR, producing one record per CDR3 protein. The sample includes under 500,000 distinct CDR3 sequences, roughly 9.8% seen only once; the top ten take about 12%. This sample was taken from a study of response to subunit inactivated influenza vaccine. The CDR3 extends over 14 amino acids. Trimming stripped 6 bases from V and 6 bases from J, with 14 bases between. The sequenced sample was PBMCs from blood, obtained 45 days after vaccination. The chain combines TRBV12-3 or TRBV12-4 with TRBJ1-4; D perhaps matches TRBD1 (6 bases). The receptor comes from a man aged 50 to 59 who received an inactivated influenza vaccine. For the CDR3, the DNA is TGTGCCAGCAGCCCCCGGGGGCCTGATGAAAAACTGTTTTTT. Translated: CASSPRGPDEKLFF.